These 4 T cell receptor beta chains were all obtained from the same sample, sequenced in a study of breast tumors, draining lymph nodes, adjacent tissues. TCRdb analysed the multiplex PCR reads with MiXCR anew, one entry per CDR3 protein. The profile covers over 200,000 distinct CDR3 sequences, with less than 45% appearing a single time and approximately 4% taken by the ten largest. Axillary draining lymph nodes of breast cancer patients supplied the node samples. Source material: axillary lymph node tissue. These receptors came from a female donor with breast cancer. Some clones in this sample may be carry-over from other donors' samples.

The genes are TRBV7-9 and TRBJ1-2; possibly TRBD1 for D (5 bases). V was clipped by 1 base and J by 7 bases, with 16 bases between them. CDR1 is SEHNR, CDR2 FQNEAQ, per germline (reference sequence). The CDR3 runs 15 residues. CDR3 loop: CASSLESGLSLGYTF. The CDR3 coding sequence is TGTGCCAGCAGCTTAGAGTCGGGACTGAGCCTTGGCTACACCTTC.

Sample share makes this clonotype medium-sized. The V and J genes are TRBV12-3 or TRBV12-4 and TRBJ1-2, with TRBD1 identical over 9 bases. V trimming: 1 base; J trimming: 8 bases; junction bases outside the gene matches: 5. This CDR3 spans 14 amino acids. CDR3 DNA sequence: TGTGCCAGCAGTTTAGTCGGACAGGGGACAGGCTACACCTTC. Translating it yields CASSLVGQGTGYTF.

Notes on this clonotype: This may come from a read error, since a much larger clone is one base off. The V and J genes are TRBV4-1 and TRBJ2-3, with D unresolved. V lost 4 bases and J 2 bases, leaving 13 bases between the germline ends. The CDR3 totals 15 residues. Per germline, CDR1 MGHRA and CDR2 YSYEKL. In nucleotides, the CDR3 is TGCGCCAGCAGCCGAGATGCTAGTACCACAGATACGCAGTATTTT. This translates into CASSRDASTTDTQYF.

This clonotype was counted once. Given a much more abundant clone one base away, this may be a read error. The chain carries TRBV4-3 and TRBJ2-3; D call uncertain. From germline, CDR1 is LGHNA and CDR2 YSLEER. The CDR3 totals 15 residues. V was cut by 0 bases and J by 8 bases, with 15 bases left in between. CDR3 region: CASSQDRSVGGTQYF. CDR3 DNA: TGCGCCAGCAGCCAAGATCGGTCCGTCGGTGGTACGCAGTATTTT.